The TCR beta chain under discussion was sequenced for a study of blood T cell repertoires in COVID-19. Study information: COVID-19 samples, acute and convalescent, were from the United States, Italy and Spain. Sample material is recorded as cDNA or gDNA derived from T cells, B-cell-depleted T cells, or PBMCs.

Per the original data handling: Nucleated cell counts were estimated from reference gene primer amplification. Assay: immunoSEQ multiplex PCR; the TCRdb copy retains only in-frame clones and omits some. The V and J calls and clone size were taken over from that table, and D and trimming were inferred from the DNA. This table holds about 230,000 clones, 85% found once. The TCR comes from a man between 35 and 55 years old with acute or convalescent COVID-19. The sequencing sample was made of peripheral blood.

The CDR3 nucleotides read TGCGCCAGCAGCCCCCCGGAGACTTCAAATTATGGCTACACCTTC. Translating gives CASSPPETSNYGYTF. The V call is TRBV5-1, the J call TRBJ1-2, with unresolved D. CDR1 and CDR2 from the germline V gene are SGHRS and YFSETQ. The CDR3 is made up of 15 amino acids. Trimming shortened V by 4 bases and J by 5 bases, and 18 bases separated the two germline ends.